This is a list of T cell receptor beta chains from one sample in a study of identical twins. TCRdb recomputed calls from the 5' RACE reads with MiXCR, one row per CDR3 protein. This sample has more than 1.5 million distinct CDR3 sequences, with about 30% found just once. Sequencing was performed on cord blood. These receptors were taken from a newborn girl in good health. Each CDR3 is given with its conserved first and last residue. Each record gives: D gene, V gene, clone size, J gene, CDR3 protein, CDR3 DNA. A D gene is named only where the DNA matches it firmly. Some rows have no size entry. The others give once, few or many, or a class for an expanded clone.

>-|TRBV29-1|many|TRBJ2-7
CSVMRGTEPYEQYF
TGCAGCGTTATGAGAGGGACCGAACCCTACGAGCAGTACTTC
>-|TRBV4-2|-|TRBJ2-3
CASSQEAPLAGELTSTDTQYF
TGTGCCAGCAGCCAAGAGGCCCCCCTAGCTGGGGAACTTACTAGCACAGATACGCAGTATTTT
>-|TRBV28|-|TRBJ2-1
CASTRRDGSKQFF
TGTGCCAGCACCAGGCGGGACGGATCTAAGCAGTTCTTC
>-|TRBV4-2|-|TRBJ2-3
CASSQEARTGGTQYF
TGTGCCAGCAGCCAAGAAGCGAGGACCGGAGGTACGCAGTATTTT
>-|TRBV20-1|few|TRBJ1-5
CSAPGIFGPQHF
TGCAGTGCTCCCGGGATTTTTGGGCCCCAGCATTTT
>-|TRBV6-6|many|TRBJ1-2
CASSQTSNYGYTF
TGTGCCAGCAGTCAAACATCTAACTATGGCTACACCTTC
>-|TRBV15|few|TRBJ2-3
CATSRARSWGPDTQYF
TGTGCCACCAGCAGAGCCCGCAGTTGGGGCCCAGATACGCAGTATTTT
>-|TRBV18|-|TRBJ2-1
CASSPTTRPSSYNEQFF
TGTGCCAGCTCACCCACCACACGGCCGAGCTCCTACAATGAGCAGTTCTTC
>TRBD2|TRBV25-1|-|TRBJ2-1
CASSDGGRASYNEQFF
TGTGCCAGCAGTGATGGCGGGAGGGCCTCATACAATGAGCAGTTCTTC
>-|TRBV11-2|once|TRBJ1-2
CANSPDRHTNYGYTF
TGTGCCAACAGCCCAGACAGGCACACTAACTATGGCTACACCTTC
>-|TRBV5-4|-|TRBJ1-2
CASSLEGTGYTF
TGTGCCAGCAGCTTGGAAGGGACTGGCTACACCTTC
>TRBD2|TRBV20-1|-|TRBJ2-2
CSARETSGSNTGELFF
TGCAGTGCTAGAGAGACTAGCGGGAGTAACACCGGGGAGCTGTTTTTT
>-|TRBV5-1|-|TRBJ1-2
CASSLASQGENYGYTF
TGCGCCAGCAGCTTGGCCTCACAGGGTGAAAACTATGGCTACACCTTC
>-|TRBV20-1|-|TRBJ1-5
CSAPGDLSNQPQHF
TGCAGTGCCCCAGGGGACCTTAGCAATCAGCCCCAGCATTTT
>-|TRBV28|-|TRBJ1-5
CASSFGLLGGQPQHF
TGTGCCAGCAGTTTCGGTCTTCTGGGTGGTCAGCCCCAGCATTTT
>TRBD2|TRBV5-1|-|TRBJ2-5
CASSPGTSGGSQYF
TGCGCCAGCAGCCCGGGGACTAGCGGGGGGTCCCAGTACTTC
>-|TRBV25-1|-|TRBJ1-5
CASSEVTGGFNQPQHF
TGTGCCAGCAGTGAGGTTACAGGAGGTTTCAATCAGCCCCAGCATTTT
>TRBD1|TRBV20-1|-|TRBJ1-1
CSANRGNTEAFF
TGCAGTGCCAACAGGGGGAACACTGAAGCTTTCTTT
>-|TRBV15|-|TRBJ1-4
CATSRPGSLNEKLFF
TGTGCCACCAGCAGGCCGGGAAGCCTTAATGAAAAACTGTTTTTT
>-|TRBV12-3/TRBV12-4|few|TRBJ1-2
CASSVMKGYTF
TGTGCCAGCAGCGTAATGAAGGGCTACACCTTC
>-|TRBV11-2|-|TRBJ1-1
CASSFIQTEAFF
TGTGCCAGCAGCTTTATCCAGACTGAAGCTTTCTTT
>-|TRBV5-4|-|TRBJ2-1
CASSPTGARFEHEQFF
TGTGCCAGCAGCCCCACGGGGGCTCGTTTTGAGCATGAGCAGTTCTTC
>TRBD2|TRBV24-1|-|TRBJ2-3
CATSGTSGTDTQYF
TGTGCCACCAGTGGCACTAGCGGCACAGATACGCAGTATTTT
>-|TRBV5-1|-|TRBJ2-6
CASSLTAVSGANVLTF
TGCGCCAGCAGCTTGACAGCCGTCTCTGGGGCCAACGTCCTGACTTTC
>TRBD2|TRBV3-1|-|TRBJ2-7
CASSQVRLAGARGNEQYF
TGTGCCAGCAGCCAAGTCAGACTAGCGGGGGCGAGGGGCAATGAGCAGTACTTC
>-|TRBV25-1|-|TRBJ2-1
CASSEYWTISYNEQFF
TGTGCCAGCAGTGAATATTGGACTATCTCCTACAATGAGCAGTTCTTC
>TRBD1|TRBV6-1|-|TRBJ2-1
CASTGQGGYNEQFF
TGTGCCAGCACGGGACAGGGGGGGTACAATGAGCAGTTCTTC
>-|TRBV7-2|-|TRBJ2-3
CASRRTGDDTQYF
TGTGCCAGCAGGAGGACGGGCGACGATACGCAGTATTTT
>TRBD1|TRBV10-3|-|TRBJ1-1
CAISESGGQGGTEAFF
TGTGCCATCAGTGAGTCGGGGGGACAGGGTGGGACTGAAGCTTTCTTT
>TRBD2|TRBV5-1|-|TRBJ2-7
CASSLPRLRASLRDYSYEQYF
TGCGCCAGCAGCTTGCCCAGACTGAGGGCCTCCCTCCGGGACTACTCCTACGAGCAGTACTTC
>-|TRBV28|-|TRBJ1-5
CASSLGDRYNQPQHF
TGTGCCAGCAGTTTGGGGGATAGATACAATCAGCCCCAGCATTTT
>TRBD2|TRBV11-2|-|TRBJ2-7
CASSFRLASTYEQYF
TGTGCCAGCAGCTTCCGACTAGCGTCGACCTACGAGCAGTACTTC
>-|TRBV2|many|TRBJ2-5
CASSEQETQYF
TGTGCCAGCAGCGAACAAGAGACCCAGTACTTC
>-|TRBV13|few|TRBJ2-1
CASSLIGVDQFF
TGTGCCAGCAGCTTGATTGGGGTCGACCAGTTCTTC
>-|TRBV2|few|TRBJ1-5
CASSAGGVGTSNQPQHF
TGTGCCAGCAGTGCCGGTGGGGTGGGAACAAGTAATCAGCCCCAGCATTTT
>-|TRBV4-2|-|TRBJ2-5
CASSLGWGSGPGETQYF
TGTGCCAGCAGCCTTGGGTGGGGATCTGGCCCGGGGGAGACCCAGTACTTC
>TRBD1|TRBV28|-|TRBJ2-1
CASRPVGQGVGYNEQFF
TGTGCCAGCAGGCCCGTGGGACAGGGCGTGGGGTACAATGAGCAGTTCTTC
>TRBD2|TRBV20-1|few|TRBJ2-1
CSARVVAGGSYNEQFF
TGCAGTGCTAGAGTGGTAGCGGGGGGCTCCTACAATGAGCAGTTCTTC
>TRBD1|TRBV5-6|few|TRBJ1-4
CASSLGTGGAKLFF
TGTGCCAGCAGCTTGGGGACAGGGGGCGCAAAACTGTTTTTT
>-|TRBV7-9|-|TRBJ1-3
CASSPGGRKISGNTIYF
TGTGCCAGCAGCCCCGGGGGCAGGAAAATCTCTGGAAACACCATATATTTT
>-|TRBV20-1|-|TRBJ1-2
CSARDPAGANYGYTF
TGCAGTGCTAGAGATCCCGCAGGCGCTAACTATGGCTACACCTTC
>-|TRBV3-1|many|TRBJ2-7
CASSQGSPDEQYF
TGTGCCAGCAGCCAAGGATCCCCGGACGAGCAGTACTTC
>TRBD2|TRBV27|-|TRBJ2-1
CASSLSSSGQQFF
TGTGCCAGCAGTTTATCGTCTAGCGGACAGCAGTTCTTC
>-|TRBV20-1|-|TRBJ2-7
CSARGLQASSYNEQYF
TGCAGTGCTAGAGGGTTGCAAGCGAGCTCCTACAATGAGCAGTACTTC
>TRBD2|TRBV7-9|-|TRBJ2-7
CASSPDWGLAGYEQYF
TGTGCCAGCAGCCCAGACTGGGGACTAGCGGGATACGAGCAGTACTTC
>-|TRBV28|few|TRBJ2-1
CASSLTDQGEQFF
TGTGCCAGCAGTTTAACGGATCAAGGGGAGCAGTTCTTC